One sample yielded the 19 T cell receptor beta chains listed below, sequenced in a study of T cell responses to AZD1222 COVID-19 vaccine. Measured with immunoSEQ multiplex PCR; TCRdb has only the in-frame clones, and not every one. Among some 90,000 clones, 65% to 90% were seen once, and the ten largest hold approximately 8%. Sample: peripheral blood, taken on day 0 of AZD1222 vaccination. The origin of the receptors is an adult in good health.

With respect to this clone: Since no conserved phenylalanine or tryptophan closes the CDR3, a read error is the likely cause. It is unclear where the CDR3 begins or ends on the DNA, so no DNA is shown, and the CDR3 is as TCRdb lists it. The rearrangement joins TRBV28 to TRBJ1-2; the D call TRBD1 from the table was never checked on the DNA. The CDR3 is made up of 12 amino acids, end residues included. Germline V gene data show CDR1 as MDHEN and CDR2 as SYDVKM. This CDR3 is CASSTGTTPPGI.

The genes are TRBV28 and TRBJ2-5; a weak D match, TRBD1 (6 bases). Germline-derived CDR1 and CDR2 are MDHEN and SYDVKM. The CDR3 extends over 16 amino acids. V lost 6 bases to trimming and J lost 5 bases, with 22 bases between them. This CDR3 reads CASRARGQFGGETQYF. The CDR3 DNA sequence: TGTGCCAGCAGGGCCCGAGGACAGTTCGGCGGGGAGACCCAGTACTTC.

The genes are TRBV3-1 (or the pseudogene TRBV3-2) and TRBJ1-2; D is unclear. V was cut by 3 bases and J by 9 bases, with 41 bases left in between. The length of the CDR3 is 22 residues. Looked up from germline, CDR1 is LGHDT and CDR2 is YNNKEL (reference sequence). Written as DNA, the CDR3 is TGTGCCAGCAGCCATTCGCCAAATACCCGATCAGGTTTTATAGTAGTGGGAGGGCGCTACACCTTC. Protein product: CASSHSPNTRSGFIVVGGRYTF.

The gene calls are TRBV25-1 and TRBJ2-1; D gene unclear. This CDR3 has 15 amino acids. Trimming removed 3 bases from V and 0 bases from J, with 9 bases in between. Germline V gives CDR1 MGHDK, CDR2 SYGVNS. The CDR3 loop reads CASSDPGISYNEQFF. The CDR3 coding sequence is TGTGCCAGCAGTGACCCAGGAATCTCCTACAATGAGCAGTTCTTC. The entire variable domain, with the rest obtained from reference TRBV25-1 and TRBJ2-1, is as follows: EADIYQTPRYLVIGTGKKITLECSQTMGHDKMYWYQQDPGMELHLIHYSYGVNSTEKGDLSSESTVSRIRTEHFPLTLESARPSHTSQYLCASSDPGISYNEQFFGPGTRLTVL.

DNA of the CDR3: TGTGCCAGCAGCCAAGGACTAGCGGGAGCCCCTGGGGCCAACGTCCTGACTTTC. Its translation is CASSQGLAGAPGANVLTF. The chain couples TRBV14 to TRBJ2-6; TRBD2 matches 12 bases. This CDR3 contains 18 residues. Germline V gene sequence: CDR1 SGHDN, CDR2 FVKESK. The V segment lost 1 base and the J segment 2 bases; nucleotides outside the gene matches: 3. Complete variable domain (other parts from reference TRBV14 and TRBJ2-6): EAGVTQFPSHSVIEKGQTVTLRCDPISGHDNLYWYRRVMGKEIKFLLHFVKESKQDESGMPNNRFLAERTGGTYSTLKVQPAELEDSGVYFCASSQGLAGAPGANVLTFGAGSRLTVL.

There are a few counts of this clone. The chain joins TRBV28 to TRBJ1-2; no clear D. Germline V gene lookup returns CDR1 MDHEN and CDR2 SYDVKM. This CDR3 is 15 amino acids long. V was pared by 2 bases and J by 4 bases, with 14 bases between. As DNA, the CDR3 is TGTGCCAGCAGTTTAACCCACCGGTCCCCCTATGGCTACACCTTC. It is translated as CASSLTHRSPYGYTF.

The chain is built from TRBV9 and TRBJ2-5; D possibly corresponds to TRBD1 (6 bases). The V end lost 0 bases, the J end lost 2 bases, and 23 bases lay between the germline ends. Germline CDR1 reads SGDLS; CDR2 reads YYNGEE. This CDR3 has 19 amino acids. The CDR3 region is CASSVGSRGTWGPQETQYF. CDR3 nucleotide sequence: TGTGCCAGCAGCGTAGGATCGAGGGGAACCTGGGGGCCACAAGAGACCCAGTACTTC.

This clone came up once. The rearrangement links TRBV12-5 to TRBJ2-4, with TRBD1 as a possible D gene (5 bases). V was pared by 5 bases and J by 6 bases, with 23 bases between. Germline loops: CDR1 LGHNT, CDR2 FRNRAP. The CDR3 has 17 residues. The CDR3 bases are TGTGCTAGTGGTCTCCTCGTGGCAGGGTATCCCTCAAACATTCAGTACTTC. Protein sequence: CASGLLVAGYPSNIQYF.

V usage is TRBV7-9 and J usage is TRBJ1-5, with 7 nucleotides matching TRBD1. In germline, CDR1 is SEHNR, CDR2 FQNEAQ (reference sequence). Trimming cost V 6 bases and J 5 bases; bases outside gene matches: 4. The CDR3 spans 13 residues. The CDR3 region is CASSLTGDQPQHF. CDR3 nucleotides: TGTGCCAGCAGTCTTACAGGGGATCAGCCCCAGCATTTT.

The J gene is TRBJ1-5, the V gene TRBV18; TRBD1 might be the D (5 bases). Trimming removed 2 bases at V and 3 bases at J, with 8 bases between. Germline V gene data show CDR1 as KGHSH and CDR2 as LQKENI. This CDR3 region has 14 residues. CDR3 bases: TGTGCCAGCTCACCAGGGGCAGACAATCAGCCCCAGCATTTT. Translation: CASSPGADNQPQHF.

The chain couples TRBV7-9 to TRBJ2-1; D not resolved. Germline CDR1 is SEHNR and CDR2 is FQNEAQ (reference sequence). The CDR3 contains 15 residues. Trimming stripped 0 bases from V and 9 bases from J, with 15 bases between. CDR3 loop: CASSLASGQQVEQFF. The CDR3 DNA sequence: TGTGCCAGCAGCTTAGCCAGTGGCCAGCAGGTTGAGCAGTTCTTC.

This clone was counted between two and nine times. The CDR3 loop reads CASSFLGSRNEQYF. The CDR3 DNA reads TGTGCCAGCAGTTTCCTGGGGAGCAGGAATGAGCAGTACTTC. The gene calls are TRBV28 and TRBJ2-7, with D tentatively TRBD2 (5 bases). The germline CDR1 and CDR2 sequences are MDHEN and SYDVKM. The CDR3 is made up of 14 amino acids. Trimming removed 3 bases from V and 7 bases from J, with 16 bases in between.

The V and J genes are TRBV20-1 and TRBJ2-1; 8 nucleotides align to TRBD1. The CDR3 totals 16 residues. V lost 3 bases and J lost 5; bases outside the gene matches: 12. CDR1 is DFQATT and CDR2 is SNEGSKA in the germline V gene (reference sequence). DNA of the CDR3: TGCAGTGCTAGTGGAGGACAGGGCGTCCGAAACAATGAGCAGTTCTTC. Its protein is CSASGGQGVRNNEQFF.

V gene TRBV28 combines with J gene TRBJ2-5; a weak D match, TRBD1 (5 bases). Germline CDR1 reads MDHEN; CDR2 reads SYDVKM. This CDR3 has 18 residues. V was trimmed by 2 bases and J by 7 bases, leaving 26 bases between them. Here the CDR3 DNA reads TGTGCCAGCAGTTTACCCAGGCTGGGGCAGCCAAGATCGGGGACCCAGTACTTC. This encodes CASSLPRLGQPRSGTQYF.

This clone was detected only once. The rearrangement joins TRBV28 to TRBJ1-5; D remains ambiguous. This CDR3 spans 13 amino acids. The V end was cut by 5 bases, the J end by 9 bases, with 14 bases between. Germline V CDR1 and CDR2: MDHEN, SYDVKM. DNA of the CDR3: TGTGCCAGCAGTCTAGCTACCGGGGTGCCCCAGCATTTT. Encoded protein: CASSLATGVPQHF.

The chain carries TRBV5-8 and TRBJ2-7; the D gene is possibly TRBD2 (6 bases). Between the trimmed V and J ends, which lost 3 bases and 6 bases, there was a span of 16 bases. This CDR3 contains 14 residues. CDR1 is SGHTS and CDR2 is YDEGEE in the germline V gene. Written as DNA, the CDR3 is TGTGCCAGCAGCTCAAGGGCGGGGAGCGGCGAGCAGTACTTC. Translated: CASSSRAGSGEQYF.

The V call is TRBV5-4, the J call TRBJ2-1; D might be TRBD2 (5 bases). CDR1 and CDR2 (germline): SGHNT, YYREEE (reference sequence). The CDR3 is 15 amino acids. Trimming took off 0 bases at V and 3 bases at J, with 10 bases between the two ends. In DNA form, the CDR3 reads TGTGCCAGCAGCTTGGATCCAGCGGTCTACAATGAGCAGTTCTTC. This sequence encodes CASSLDPAVYNEQFF.

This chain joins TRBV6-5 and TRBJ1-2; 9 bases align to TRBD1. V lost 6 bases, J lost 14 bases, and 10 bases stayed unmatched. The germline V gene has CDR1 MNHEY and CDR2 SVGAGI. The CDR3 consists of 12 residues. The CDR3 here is CASSQTGGQGTF. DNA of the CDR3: TGTGCCAGCAGCCAAACAGGGGGCCAGGGGACCTTC.

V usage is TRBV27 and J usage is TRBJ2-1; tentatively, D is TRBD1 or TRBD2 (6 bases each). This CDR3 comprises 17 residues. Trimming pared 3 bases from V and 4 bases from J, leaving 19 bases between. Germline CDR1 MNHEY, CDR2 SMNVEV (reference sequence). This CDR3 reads CASSFRGRGDLYNEQFF. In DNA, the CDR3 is TGTGCCAGCAGTTTTCGGGGAAGGGGGGATTTATACAATGAGCAGTTCTTC.